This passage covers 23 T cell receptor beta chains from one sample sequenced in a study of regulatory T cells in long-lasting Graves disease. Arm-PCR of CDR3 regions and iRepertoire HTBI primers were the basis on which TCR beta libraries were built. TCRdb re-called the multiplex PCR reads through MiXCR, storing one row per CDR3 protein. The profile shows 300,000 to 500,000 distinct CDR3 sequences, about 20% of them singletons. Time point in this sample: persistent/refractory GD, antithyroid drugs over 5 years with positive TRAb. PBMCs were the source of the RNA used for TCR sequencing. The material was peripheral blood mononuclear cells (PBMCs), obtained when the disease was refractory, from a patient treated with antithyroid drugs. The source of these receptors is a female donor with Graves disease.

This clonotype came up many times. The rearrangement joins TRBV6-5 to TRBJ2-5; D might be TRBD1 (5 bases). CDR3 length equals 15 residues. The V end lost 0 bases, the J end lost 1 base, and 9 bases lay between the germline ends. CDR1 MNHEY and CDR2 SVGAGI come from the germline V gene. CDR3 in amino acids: CASSYSAGRQETQYF. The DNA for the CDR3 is TGTGCCAGCAGTTACTCGGCAGGGCGCCAAGAGACCCAGTACTTC.

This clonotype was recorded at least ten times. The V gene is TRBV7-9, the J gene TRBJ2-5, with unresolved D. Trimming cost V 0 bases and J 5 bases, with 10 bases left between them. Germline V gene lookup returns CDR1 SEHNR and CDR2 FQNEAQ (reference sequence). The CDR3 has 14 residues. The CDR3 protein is CASSLAWGSETQYF. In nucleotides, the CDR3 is TGTGCCAGCAGCTTAGCGTGGGGAAGTGAGACCCAGTACTTC.

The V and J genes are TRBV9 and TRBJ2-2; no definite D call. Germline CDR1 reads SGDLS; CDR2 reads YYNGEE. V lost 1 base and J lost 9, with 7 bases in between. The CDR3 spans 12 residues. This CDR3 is CASSVFGRELFF. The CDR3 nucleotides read TGTGCCAGCAGCGTATTTGGCCGGGAGCTGTTTTTT.

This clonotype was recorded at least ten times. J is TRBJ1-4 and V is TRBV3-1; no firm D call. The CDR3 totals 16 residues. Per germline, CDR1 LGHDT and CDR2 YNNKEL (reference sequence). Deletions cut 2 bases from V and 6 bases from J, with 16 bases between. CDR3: CASSQSQIGWDEKLFF. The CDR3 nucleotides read TGTGCCAGCAGCCAATCCCAAATCGGGTGGGATGAAAAACTGTTTTTT.

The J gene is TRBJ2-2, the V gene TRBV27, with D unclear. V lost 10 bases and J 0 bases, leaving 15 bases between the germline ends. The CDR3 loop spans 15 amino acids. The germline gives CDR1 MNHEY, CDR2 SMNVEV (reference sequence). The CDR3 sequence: CATQDHKTNTGELFF. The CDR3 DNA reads TGTGCCACCCAGGATCACAAAACGAACACCGGGGAGCTGTTTTTT.

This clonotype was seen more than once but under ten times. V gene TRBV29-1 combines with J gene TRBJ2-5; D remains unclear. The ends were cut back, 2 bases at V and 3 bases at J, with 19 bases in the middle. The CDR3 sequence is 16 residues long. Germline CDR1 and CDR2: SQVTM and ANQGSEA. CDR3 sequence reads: CSVESWVSSFEETQYF. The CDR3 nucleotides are TGCAGCGTTGAATCTTGGGTCAGCAGTTTCGAAGAGACCCAGTACTTC.

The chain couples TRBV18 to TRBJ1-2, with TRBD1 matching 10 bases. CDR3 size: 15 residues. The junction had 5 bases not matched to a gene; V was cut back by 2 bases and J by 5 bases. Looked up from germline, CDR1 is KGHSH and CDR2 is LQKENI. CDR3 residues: CASSPRDRGFYGYTF. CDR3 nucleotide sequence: TGTGCCAGCTCACCAAGGGACAGGGGATTTTATGGCTACACCTTC. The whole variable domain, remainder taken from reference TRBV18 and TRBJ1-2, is NAGVMQNPRHLVRRRGQEARLRCSPMKGHSHVYWYRQLPEEGLKFMVYLQKENIIDESGMPKERFSAEFPKEGPSILRIQQVVRGDSAAYFCASSPRDRGFYGYTFGSGTRLTVV.

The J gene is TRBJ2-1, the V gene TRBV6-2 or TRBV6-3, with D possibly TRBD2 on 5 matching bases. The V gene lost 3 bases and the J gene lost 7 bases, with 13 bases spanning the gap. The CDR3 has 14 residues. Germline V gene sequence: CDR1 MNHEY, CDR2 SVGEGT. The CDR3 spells CASSYMIEGNEQFF. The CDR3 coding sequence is TGTGCCAGCAGTTATATGATCGAGGGAAATGAGCAGTTCTTC.

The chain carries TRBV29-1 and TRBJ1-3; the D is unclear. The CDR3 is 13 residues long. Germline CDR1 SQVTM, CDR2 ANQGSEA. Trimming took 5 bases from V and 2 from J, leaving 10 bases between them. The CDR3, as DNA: TGCAGCGTTTCTGCCGCGCCTGGAAACACCATATATTTT. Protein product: CSVSAAPGNTIYF.

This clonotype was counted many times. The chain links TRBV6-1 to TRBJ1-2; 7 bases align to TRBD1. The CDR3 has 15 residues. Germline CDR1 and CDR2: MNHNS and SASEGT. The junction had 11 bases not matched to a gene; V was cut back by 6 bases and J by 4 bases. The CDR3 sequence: CASSNDRDKGYGYTF. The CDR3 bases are TGTGCCAGCAGCAACGACAGGGACAAGGGCTATGGCTACACCTTC.

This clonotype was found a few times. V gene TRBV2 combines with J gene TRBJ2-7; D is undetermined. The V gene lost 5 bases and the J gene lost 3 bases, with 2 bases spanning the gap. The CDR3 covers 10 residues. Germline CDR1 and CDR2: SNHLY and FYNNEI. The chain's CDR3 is CASSIYEQYF. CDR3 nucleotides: TGTGCCAGCAGTATCTACGAGCAGTACTTC. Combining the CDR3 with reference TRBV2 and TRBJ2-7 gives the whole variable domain EPEVTQTPSHQVTQMGQEVILRCVPISNHLYFYWYRQILGQKVEFLVSFYNNEISEKSEIFDDQFSVERPDGSNFTLKIRSTKLEDSAMYFCASSIYEQYFGPGTRLTVT.

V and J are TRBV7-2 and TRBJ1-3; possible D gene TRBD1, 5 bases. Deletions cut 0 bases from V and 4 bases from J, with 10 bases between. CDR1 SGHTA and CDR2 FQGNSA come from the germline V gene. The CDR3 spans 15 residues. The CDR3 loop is CASSLAGGDGNTIYF. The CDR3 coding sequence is TGTGCCAGCAGCTTAGCGGGAGGGGACGGAAACACCATATATTTT.

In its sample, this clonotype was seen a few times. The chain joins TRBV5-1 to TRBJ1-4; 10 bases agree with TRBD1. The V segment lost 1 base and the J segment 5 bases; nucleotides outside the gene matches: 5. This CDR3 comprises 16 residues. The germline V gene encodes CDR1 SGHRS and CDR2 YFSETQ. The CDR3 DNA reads TGCGCCAGCAGCTTGAACCCGGGACAGGGGAATGAAAAACTGTTTTTT. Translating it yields CASSLNPGQGNEKLFF.

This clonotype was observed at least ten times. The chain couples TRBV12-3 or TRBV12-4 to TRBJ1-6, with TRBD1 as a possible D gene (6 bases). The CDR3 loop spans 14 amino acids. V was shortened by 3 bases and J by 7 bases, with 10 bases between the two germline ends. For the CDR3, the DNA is TGTGCCAGCAGTTTGTGGGACACAAATTCACCCCTCCACTTT. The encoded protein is CASSLWDTNSPLHF.

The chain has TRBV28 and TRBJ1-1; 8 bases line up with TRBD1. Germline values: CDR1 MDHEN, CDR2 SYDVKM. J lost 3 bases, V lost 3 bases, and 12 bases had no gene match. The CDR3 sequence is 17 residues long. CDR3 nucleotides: TGTGCCAGCAGTTTTGATGTGGCAGGGGGCGCGTACACTGAAGCTTTCTTT. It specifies CASSFDVAGGAYTEAFF.

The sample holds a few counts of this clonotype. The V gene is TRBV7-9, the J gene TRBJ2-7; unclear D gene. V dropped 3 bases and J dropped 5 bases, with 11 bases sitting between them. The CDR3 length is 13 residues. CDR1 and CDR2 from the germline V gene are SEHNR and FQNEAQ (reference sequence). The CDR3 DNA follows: TGTGCCAGCAGCTTCACTCCGGGCCACGAGCAGTACTTC. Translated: CASSFTPGHEQYF.

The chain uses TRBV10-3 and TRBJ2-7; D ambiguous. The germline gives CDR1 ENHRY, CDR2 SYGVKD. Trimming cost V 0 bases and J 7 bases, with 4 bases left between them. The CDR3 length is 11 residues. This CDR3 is CAISESIEQYF. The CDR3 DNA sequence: TGTGCCATCAGTGAGTCGATTGAGCAGTACTTC.

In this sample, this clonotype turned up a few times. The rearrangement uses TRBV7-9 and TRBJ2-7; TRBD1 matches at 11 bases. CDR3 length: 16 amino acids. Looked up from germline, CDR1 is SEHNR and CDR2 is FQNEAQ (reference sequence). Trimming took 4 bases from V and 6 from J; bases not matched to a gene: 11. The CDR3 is CASSSGTDRGLGEQYF. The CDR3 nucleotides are TGTGCCAGCAGCTCAGGGACGGACAGGGGGCTGGGCGAGCAGTACTTC.

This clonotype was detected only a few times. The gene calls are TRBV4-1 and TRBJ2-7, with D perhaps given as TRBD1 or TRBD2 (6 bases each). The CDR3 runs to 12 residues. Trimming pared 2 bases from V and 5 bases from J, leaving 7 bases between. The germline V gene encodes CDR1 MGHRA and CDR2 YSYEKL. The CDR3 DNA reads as TGCGCCAGCAGCCAAAGGGGGGACGAGCAGTACTTC. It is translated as CASSQRGDEQYF.

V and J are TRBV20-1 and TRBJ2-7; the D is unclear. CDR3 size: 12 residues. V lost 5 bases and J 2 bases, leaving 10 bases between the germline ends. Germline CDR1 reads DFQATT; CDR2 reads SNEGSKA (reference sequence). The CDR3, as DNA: TGCAGTGCTTTTGATCCACCCTACGAGCAGTACTTC. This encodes CSAFDPPYEQYF.

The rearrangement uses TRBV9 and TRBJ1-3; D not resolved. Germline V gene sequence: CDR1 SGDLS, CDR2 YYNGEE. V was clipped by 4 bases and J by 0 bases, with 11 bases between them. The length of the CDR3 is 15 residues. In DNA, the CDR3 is TGTGCCAGCAGCCCCGGACTGAACTCTGGAAACACCATATATTTT. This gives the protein CASSPGLNSGNTIYF.

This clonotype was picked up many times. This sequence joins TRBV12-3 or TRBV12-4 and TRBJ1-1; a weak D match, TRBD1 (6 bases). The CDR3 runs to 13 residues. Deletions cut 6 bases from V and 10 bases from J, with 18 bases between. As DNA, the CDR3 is TGTGCCAGCAGCCGCCGCGTTGGGGGGCCAGCTTTCTTT. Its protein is CASSRRVGGPAFF.

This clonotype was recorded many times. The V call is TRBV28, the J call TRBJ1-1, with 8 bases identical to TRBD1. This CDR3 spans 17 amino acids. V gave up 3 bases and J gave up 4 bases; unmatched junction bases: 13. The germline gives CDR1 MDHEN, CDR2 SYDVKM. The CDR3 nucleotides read TGTGCCAGCAGTTTGTGGAATTGGACACAGGGGGGCACTGAAGCTTTCTTT. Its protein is CASSLWNWTQGGTEAFF.